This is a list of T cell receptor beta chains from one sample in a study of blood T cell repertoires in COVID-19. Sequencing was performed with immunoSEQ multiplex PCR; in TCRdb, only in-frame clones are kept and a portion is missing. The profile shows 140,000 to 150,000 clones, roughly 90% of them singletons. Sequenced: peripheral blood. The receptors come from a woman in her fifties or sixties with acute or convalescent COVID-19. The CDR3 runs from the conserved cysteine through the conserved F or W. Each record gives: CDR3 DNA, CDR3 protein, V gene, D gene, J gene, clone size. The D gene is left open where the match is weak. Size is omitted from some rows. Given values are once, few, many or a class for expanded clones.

DNA: TGTGCCAGTAGTCCGGGAGGGACACCCAAGGGGTATGGCTACACCTTC; CDR3: CASSPGGTPKGYGYTF; V: TRBV19; D: NA; J: TRBJ1-2; size: NA
DNA: TGTGCCATCAGGGCGGGGGGACAGAGGAACACTGAAGCTTTCTTT; CDR3: CAIRAGGQRNTEAFF; V: TRBV10-3; D: TRBD1; J: TRBJ1-1; size: NA
DNA: TGCAGCGAGCACAGGGGCACTGAAGCTTTCTTT; CDR3: CSEHRGTEAFF; V: TRBV29-1; D: TRBD1; J: TRBJ1-1; size: once
DNA: TGCGCCAGCAGCTTGAAACAGGGTAACACTGAAGCTTTCTTT; CDR3: CASSLKQGNTEAFF; V: TRBV5-1; D: NA; J: TRBJ1-1; size: NA
DNA: TGTGCCAGCAGCCTGGTCACAGGGGGGGGGCTAGGGCAATCCAAAAACATTCAGTACTTC; CDR3: CASSLVTGGGLGQSKNIQYF; V: TRBV5-5; D: NA; J: TRBJ2-4; size: NA
DNA: TGCGCCAGCAGCTTGACTAGCTACGAGCAGTACTTC; CDR3: CASSLTSYEQYF; V: TRBV5-1; D: NA; J: TRBJ2-7; size: NA
DNA: TGTGCCAGCTCACCGGTCGGACAGGGGATGGATTCACCCCTCCACTTT; CDR3: CASSPVGQGMDSPLHF; V: TRBV18; D: TRBD1; J: TRBJ1-6; size: NA
DNA: TGTGCCAGCAGTCGGACAGGGGGCTCTTTCTCCTACGAGCAGTACTTC; CDR3: CASSRTGGSFSYEQYF; V: TRBV6-6; D: TRBD1; J: TRBJ2-7; size: NA
DNA: TGTGCCAGCAGCTTCAACCGGGACACAGATACGCAGTATTTT; CDR3: CASSFNRDTDTQYF; V: TRBV11-2; D: NA; J: TRBJ2-3; size: NA
DNA: TGTGCCAGCAGCTTAGTGGCCCGGGGGGATACGCAGTATTTT; CDR3: CASSLVARGDTQYF; V: TRBV11-2; D: NA; J: TRBJ2-3; size: once
DNA: TGTGCCATCAGTGAAGGAGCGGGAGGGGTCGATGAGCAGTTCTTC; CDR3: CAISEGAGGVDEQFF; V: TRBV10-3; D: TRBD2; J: TRBJ2-1; size: NA
DNA: TGTGCCAGCAGCTTAGGGCGAAAACTAGCGGGGGGATCCTACAATGAGCAGTTCTTC; CDR3: CASSLGRKLAGGSYNEQFF; V: TRBV11-2; D: TRBD2; J: TRBJ2-1; size: many
DNA: TGTGCCAGCAGCTTCCGGGACAGGGTTGGAGAGACCCAGTACTTC; CDR3: CASSFRDRVGETQYF; V: TRBV7-9; D: TRBD1; J: TRBJ2-5; size: NA
DNA: TGTGCCCAAAAACGCGCTGGGGCCAACGTCCTGACTTTC; CDR3: CAQKRAGANVLTF; V: TRBV30; D: NA; J: TRBJ2-6; size: NA
DNA: TGTGCCAGCAGCGGGGGGACAGGTGGCACCGGGGAGCTGTTTTTT; CDR3: CASSGGTGGTGELFF; V: TRBV7-8; D: TRBD1; J: TRBJ2-2; size: NA
DNA: TGTGCCAGTAGTTTTAGACTAGCGGGGATAACTAGCACAGATACGCAGTATTTT; CDR3: CASSFRLAGITSTDTQYF; V: TRBV19; D: TRBD2; J: TRBJ2-3; size: once
DNA: TGTGCCAGCAGCCAAGCCGACAGGGATGAAAAACTGTTTTTT; CDR3: CASSQADRDEKLFF; V: TRBV3-1/TRBV3-2; D: TRBD1; J: TRBJ1-4; size: once
DNA: TGCGCCAGCAGCTCCCGACAGGGGGTGCGCACAGATACGCAGTATTTT; CDR3: CASSSRQGVRTDTQYF; V: TRBV5-1; D: TRBD1; J: TRBJ2-3; size: NA
DNA: TGTGCCAGCAGTTTAATGGGGACAGTTTTAGGAAACACCATATATTTT; CDR3: CASSLMGTVLGNTIYF; V: TRBV28; D: TRBD1; J: TRBJ1-3; size: NA
DNA: TGTGCCTGGAGTGACCTACCCGGACAAGAAGCTTTCTTT; CDR3: CAWSDLPGQEAFF; V: TRBV30; D: NA; J: TRBJ1-1; size: few
DNA: TGTGCCAGCAGCCAAGTTACTAGTAGTGCGCAGTATTTT; CDR3: CASSQVTSSAQYF; V: TRBV3-1/TRBV3-2; D: NA; J: TRBJ2-3; size: once
DNA: TGTGCCAGCAGTGAAGGACAGGGGACTGGCTACACCTTC; CDR3: CASSEGQGTGYTF; V: TRBV6-4; D: TRBD1; J: TRBJ1-2; size: NA
DNA: TGTGCCAGCAGCTCGGGACAGGGGGACTTGTACGAGCAGTACTTC; CDR3: CASSSGQGDLYEQYF; V: TRBV5-4; D: TRBD1; J: TRBJ2-7; size: NA
DNA: TGTGCCAGCAAAGTCGCGGGAACAGATACGCAGTATTTT; CDR3: CASKVAGTDTQYF; V: TRBV11-2; D: NA; J: TRBJ2-3; size: NA